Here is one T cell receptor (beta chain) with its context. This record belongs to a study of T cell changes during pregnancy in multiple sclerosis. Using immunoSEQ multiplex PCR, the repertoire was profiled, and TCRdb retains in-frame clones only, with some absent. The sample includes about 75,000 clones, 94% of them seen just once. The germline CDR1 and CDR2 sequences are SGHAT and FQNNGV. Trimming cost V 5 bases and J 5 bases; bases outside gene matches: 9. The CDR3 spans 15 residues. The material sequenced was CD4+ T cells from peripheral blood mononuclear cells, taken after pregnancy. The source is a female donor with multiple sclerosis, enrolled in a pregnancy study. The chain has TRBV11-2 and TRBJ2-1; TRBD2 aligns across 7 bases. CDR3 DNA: TGTGCCAGCAGCCCACCCGGGAGGTCGAACAATGAGCAGTTCTTC. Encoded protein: CASSPPGRSNNEQFF.